One T cell receptor beta chain is described in this entry. V was pared by 0 bases and J by 3 bases, with 12 bases between. The CDR3 extends over 16 amino acids. The germline V gene encodes CDR1 MNHNS and CDR2 SASEGT. This sample stems from a study of blood T cell repertoires in COVID-19. The repertoire was sequenced with immunoSEQ multiplex PCR; TCRdb's copy has only in-frame clones and lacks some. The sample has over 250,000 clones, 75% to 85% seen once. The TCR comes from a man aged 45-60 years with active or convalescent COVID-19. V is TRBV6-1 and J is TRBJ2-4, with D possibly being TRBD1 (5 bases). Sequencing was carried out using peripheral blood. The CDR3 coding sequence is TGTGCCAGCAGTGAAGCGTCCAGGGTGGACAAAAACATTCAGTACTTC. The encoded protein is CASSEASRVDKNIQYF.